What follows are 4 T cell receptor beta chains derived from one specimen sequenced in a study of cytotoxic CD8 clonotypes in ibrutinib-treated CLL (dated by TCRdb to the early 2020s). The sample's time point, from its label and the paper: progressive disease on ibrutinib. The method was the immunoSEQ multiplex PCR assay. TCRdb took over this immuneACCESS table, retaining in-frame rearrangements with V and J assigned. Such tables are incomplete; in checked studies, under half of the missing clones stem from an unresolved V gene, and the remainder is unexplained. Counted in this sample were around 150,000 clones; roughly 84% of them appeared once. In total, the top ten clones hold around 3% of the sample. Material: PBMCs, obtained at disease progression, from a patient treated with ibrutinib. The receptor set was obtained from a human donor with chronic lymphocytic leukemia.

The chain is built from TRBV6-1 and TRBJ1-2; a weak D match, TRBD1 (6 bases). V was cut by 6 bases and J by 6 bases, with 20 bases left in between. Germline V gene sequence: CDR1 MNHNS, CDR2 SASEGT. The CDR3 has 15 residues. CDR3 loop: CASRTTGARGDGYTF. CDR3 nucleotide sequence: TGTGCCAGCAGGACGACAGGTGCCCGAGGAGATGGCTACACCTTC.

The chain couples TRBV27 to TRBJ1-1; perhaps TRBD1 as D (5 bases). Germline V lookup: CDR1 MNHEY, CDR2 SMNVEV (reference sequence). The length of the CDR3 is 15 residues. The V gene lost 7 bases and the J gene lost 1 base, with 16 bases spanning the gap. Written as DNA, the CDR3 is TGTGCCAGCACCGTAGTGGGGGGGGAGAACACTGAAGCTTTCTTT. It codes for CASTVVGGENTEAFF.

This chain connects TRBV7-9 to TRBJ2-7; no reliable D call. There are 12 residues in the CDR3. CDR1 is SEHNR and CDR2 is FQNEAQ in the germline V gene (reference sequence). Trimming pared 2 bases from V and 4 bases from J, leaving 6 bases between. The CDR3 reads CASSLWPYEQYF. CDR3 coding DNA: TGTGCCAGCAGCTTATGGCCTTACGAGCAGTACTTC.

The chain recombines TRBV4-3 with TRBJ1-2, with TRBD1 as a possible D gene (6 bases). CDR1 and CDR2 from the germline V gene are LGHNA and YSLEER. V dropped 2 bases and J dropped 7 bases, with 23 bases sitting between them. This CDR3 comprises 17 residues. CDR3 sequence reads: CASSQTRGGHILRGYTF. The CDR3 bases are TGCGCCAGCAGCCAAACCCGCGGGGGGCACATCCTCCGTGGCTACACCTTC.